This T cell receptor beta chain was found in a study of CD8 T cells in Susac syndrome. Findings and caveats of the study: TCR sequencing and HLA analysis covered a relatively small number of individuals.

Concerning this clonotype: What it binds is unknown.

Trimming took 6 bases from V and 0 from J, leaving 10 bases between them. Germline CDR1 WSHSY, CDR2 SAAADI. The CDR3 consists of 14 residues. Random hexamers were used to reverse transcribe 0.5 to 1 ug of RNA. MiXCR, run by TCRdb on the immunoSEQ multiplex PCR reads, gives a single entry per CDR3 protein. This sample has approximately 110,000 distinct CDR3 sequences, with over 85% found just once. The V call is TRBV10-2, the J call TRBJ2-3; TRBD1 is a possible D gene (5 bases). The TCR comes from a human donor in good health. Sequencing used CD4+ T cells from PBMCs. CDR3 residues: CASSQTDSTDTQYF. The CDR3 nucleotides read TGCGCCAGCAGCCAGACAGATAGCACAGATACGCAGTATTTT.